This TCR beta chain is from a study of blood T cell repertoires in COVID-19. Study in general: From the United States, Italy and Spain came samples of acute and convalescent COVID-19. Sample material is recorded as cDNA or gDNA derived from T cells, B-cell-depleted T cells, or PBMCs.

TCRdb keeps only in-frame clones here, not all; method: immunoSEQ multiplex PCR. The sample contains some 670,000 clones, about 90% of which appear only once. In germline, CDR1 is SQVTM, CDR2 ANQGSEA. The CDR3 length is 14 residues. Between the trimmed V and J ends, which lost 1 base and 0 bases, there was a span of 9 bases. This clonotype was sampled from a woman under 30 with acute or convalescent COVID-19. Sequencing was carried out using peripheral blood. The rearrangement joins TRBV29-1 to TRBJ1-1; D gene uncertain. The chain's CDR3 is CSVEVRGMNTEAFF. The CDR3 coding sequence is TGCAGCGTTGAAGTGAGAGGAATGAACACTGAAGCTTTCTTT.